One T cell receptor beta chain is described in this entry. Its antigen remains unidentified. The sample's treatment: approximately nine-day PBMC culture with coronavirus spike peptide pools or control peptides (ViraFEST assay). Germline CDR1 is MNHNS and CDR2 is SASEGT. Trimming cost V 5 bases and J 7 bases, with 17 bases left between them. The CDR3 runs 14 residues. The data stem from a study of vaccination and CD4 T cells after COVID-19. Overall study: Post-vaccination samples were procured at a median of roughly 70 days following dose two (range 14 to 241).

CD4+ T cells that had been cultured provided DNA sequenced with the Oncomine TCR Beta short-read assay. TCRdb recomputed calls from the PCR reads with MiXCR, one row per CDR3 protein. The sample contains thousands of distinct CDR3 sequences, under 65% of which appear only once. Sequencing was done on a sample of CD4+ T cells from blood, cultured in vitro. The V gene is TRBV6-1, the J gene TRBJ1-2; tentatively, D is TRBD1 (5 bases). This clonotype was obtained from a human donor who had recovered from COVID-19. CDR3 sequence reads: CASSPTRDQTGYTF. In nucleotides, the CDR3 is TGTGCCAGCAGTCCAACTCGGGACCAAACTGGCTACACCTTC.